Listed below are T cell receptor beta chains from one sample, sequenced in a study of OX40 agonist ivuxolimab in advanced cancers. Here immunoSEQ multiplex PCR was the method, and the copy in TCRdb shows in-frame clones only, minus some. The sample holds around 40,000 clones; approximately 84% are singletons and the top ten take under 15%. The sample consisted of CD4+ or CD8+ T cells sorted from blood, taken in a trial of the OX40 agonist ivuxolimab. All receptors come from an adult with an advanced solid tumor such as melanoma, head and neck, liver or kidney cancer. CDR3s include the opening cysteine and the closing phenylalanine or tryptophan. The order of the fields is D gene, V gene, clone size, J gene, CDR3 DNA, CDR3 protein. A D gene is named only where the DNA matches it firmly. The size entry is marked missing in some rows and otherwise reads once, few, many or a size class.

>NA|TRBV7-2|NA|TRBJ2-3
TGTGCCAGCGGCCCGGACGGACTTGATACGCAGTATTTT
CASGPDGLDTQYF
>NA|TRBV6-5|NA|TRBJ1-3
TGTGCCAGCGGGAAGGACCAGAGCTCTGGAAACACCATATATTTT
CASGKDQSSGNTIYF
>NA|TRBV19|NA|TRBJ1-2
TGTGCCAGTAGTATAGGTTCTAAGGACGTCCATGGCTACACCTTC
CASSIGSKDVHGYTF
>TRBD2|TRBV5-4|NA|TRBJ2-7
TGTGCCAGCAGCGCCTGGAGCGTACTAGCGGGAGGGGTCGCCTACGAGCAGTACTTC
CASSAWSVLAGGVAYEQYF
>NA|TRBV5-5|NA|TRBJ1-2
TGTGCCAGCAGCACCGGGACATCAAAGGGGTATGGCTACACCTTC
CASSTGTSKGYGYTF
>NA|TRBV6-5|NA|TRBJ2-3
TGTGCCAGCAGTTACTATGTGAGCACAGATACGCAGTATTTT
CASSYYVSTDTQYF
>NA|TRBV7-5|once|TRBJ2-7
TGTGTCAGAAGCTTTCCCTATGAAGGCGGGAGATTTACCTACGAGCAGTACTTC
CVRSFPYEGGRFTYEQYF
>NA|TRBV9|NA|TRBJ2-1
TGTGCCAGCAGCGTAGGTGGCGGGCGCGACCAGTCTTACAATGAGCAGTTCTTC
CASSVGGGRDQSYNEQFF
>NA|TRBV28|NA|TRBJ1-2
TGTGCCAGCAGTTTATGGGGTGGGGGCGCGGAGCATGGCTACACCTTC
CASSLWGGGAEHGYTF
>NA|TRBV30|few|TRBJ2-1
TGTGCCTGGAGTGTGACACACAATGAGCAGTTCTTC
CAWSVTHNEQFF
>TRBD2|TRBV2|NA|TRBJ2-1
TGTGCCAGGGGGACTAGCGGGAGCAATGAGCAGTTCTTC
CARGTSGSNEQFF
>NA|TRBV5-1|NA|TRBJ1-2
TGCGCCAGCAGCGATGGGGACGGGACTACTCAGGGCTACACCTTC
CASSDGDGTTQGYTF
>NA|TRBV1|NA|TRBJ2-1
TGCACCAGCAGAGGAGGAGTAGCGGGGGCGGGGTACAATGAGCAGTTCTTC
CTSRGGVAGAGYNEQFF
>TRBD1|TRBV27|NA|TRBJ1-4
TGTGCCAGCAGTTCGCCCCCGGGACAGGGGCGGGAAAAACTGTTTTTT
CASSSPPGQGREKLFF
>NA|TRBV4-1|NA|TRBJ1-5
TGCGCCAGCAGCCAAGCGACAGGTTGGCAGCCCCAGCATTTT
CASSQATGWQPQHF
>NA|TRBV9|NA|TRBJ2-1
TGTGCCAGCAGCGTCGGTACATCCATTGAGCAGTTCTTC
CASSVGTSIEQFF
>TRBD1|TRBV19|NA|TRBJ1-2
TGTGCCAGTAGTCAGGGGGCTGACGGGTATGGCTACACCTTC
CASSQGADGYGYTF
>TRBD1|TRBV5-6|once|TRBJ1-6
TGTGCCAGCAGCTACGGGACAGCTAATTCACCCCTTCACTTT
CASSYGTANSPLHF
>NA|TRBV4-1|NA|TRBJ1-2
TGCGCCAGCAGCCCGCTGGGGCTAGCACACTATGGCTACACCTTC
CASSPLGLAHYGYTF
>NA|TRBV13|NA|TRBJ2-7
TGTGCCAGCAGCTTAGGGAACGCCGCCTACGAGCAGTACTTC
CASSLGNAAYEQYF
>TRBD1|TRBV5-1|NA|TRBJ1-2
TGCGCCAGCAGCACTGATTCAGACAGGGACCATGGCTACACCTTC
CASSTDSDRDHGYTF
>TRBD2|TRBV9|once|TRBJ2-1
TGTGCCAGCAGCGGCACTAGCGGATACAATGAGCAGTTCTTC
CASSGTSGYNEQFF
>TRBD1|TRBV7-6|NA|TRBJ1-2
TGTGCCAGCAGCTCCGGACAGGGGGCATCCCTAGTCAACTATGGCTACACCTTC
CASSSGQGASLVNYGYTF
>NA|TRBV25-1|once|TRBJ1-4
TGTGCCAGCAGTGAAACCAGTAATGAAAAACTGTTTTTT
CASSETSNEKLFF
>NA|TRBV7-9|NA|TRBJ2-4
TGTGCCAGCAGCTCCCCGAAAGGAGGGTGGGCCAAAAACATTCAGTACTTC
CASSSPKGGWAKNIQYF
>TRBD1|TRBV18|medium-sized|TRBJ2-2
TGTGCCAGCTCACCCTGGACAGGGGGCACCGGGGAGCTGTTTTTT
CASSPWTGGTGELFF
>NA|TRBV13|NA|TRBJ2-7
TGTGCCAGCAGCTACCGTACCGGGGTGAACGAGCAGTACTTC
CASSYRTGVNEQYF
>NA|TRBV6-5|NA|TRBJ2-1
TGTGCCAGCAGTGTAGGCAGGGACAATGAGCAGTTCTTC
CASSVGRDNEQFF
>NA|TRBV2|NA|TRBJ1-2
TGTGCCAGCAGTGAAGCTGGGGTGGGGGGCAAATATGGCTACACCTTC
CASSEAGVGGKYGYTF
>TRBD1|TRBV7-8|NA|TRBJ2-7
TGTGCCAGCAGCTTAGAAACAGGGGGCTTCACCTACGAGCAGTACTTC
CASSLETGGFTYEQYF
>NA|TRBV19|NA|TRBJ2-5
TGTGCCAGTAGTCGGCTAGCCACCCAAGGGGAGACCCAGTACTTC
CASSRLATQGETQYF
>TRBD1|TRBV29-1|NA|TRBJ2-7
TGCAGCGTTGGATTGGCACAGGGGGTAGGTGAGCAGTACTTC
CSVGLAQGVGEQYF
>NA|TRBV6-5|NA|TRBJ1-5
TGTGCCAGCAGTTACTCGAGCAACAATCAGCCCCAGCATTTT
CASSYSSNNQPQHF
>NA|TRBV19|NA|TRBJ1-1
TGTGCCAGTAGTATGGGCACGAACACTGAAGCCTTCTTT
CASSMGTNTEAFF
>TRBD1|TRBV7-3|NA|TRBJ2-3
TGTGCCAGCAGCCTGGACAGGGATCGCACAGATACGCAGTATTTT
CASSLDRDRTDTQYF
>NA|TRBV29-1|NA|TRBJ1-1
TGCAGCGTCTCGGGGGGCAGGTGGACTGAAGCTTTCTTT
CSVSGGRWTEAFF
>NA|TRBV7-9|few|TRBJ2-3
TGTGCCAGCAGCCCCCGACTAGAAAATACGCAGTATTTT
CASSPRLENTQYF
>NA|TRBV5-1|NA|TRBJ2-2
TGCGCCAGCAGCAAAAAACAGGTTTTCCCTATGAGTTCCGGGGAGCTGTTTTTT
CASSKKQVFPMSSGELFF
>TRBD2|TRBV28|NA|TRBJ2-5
TGTGCCAGCAGTTCTCTAGCGGGAGAGACCCAGTACTTC
CASSSLAGETQYF
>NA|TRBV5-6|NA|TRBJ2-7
TGTGCCAGCAGCCATGGAATGGGGGGTCGTGGGTCCTACGAGCAGTACTTC
CASSHGMGGRGSYEQYF
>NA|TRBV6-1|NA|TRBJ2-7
TGTGCCAGCAGTGAAATTGTTAGCCGGTCCTACGAGCAGTACTTC
CASSEIVSRSYEQYF
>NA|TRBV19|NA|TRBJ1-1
TGTGCCAGTAGTATTAGTCGGGGGCTTGAAGCTTTCTTT
CASSISRGLEAFF